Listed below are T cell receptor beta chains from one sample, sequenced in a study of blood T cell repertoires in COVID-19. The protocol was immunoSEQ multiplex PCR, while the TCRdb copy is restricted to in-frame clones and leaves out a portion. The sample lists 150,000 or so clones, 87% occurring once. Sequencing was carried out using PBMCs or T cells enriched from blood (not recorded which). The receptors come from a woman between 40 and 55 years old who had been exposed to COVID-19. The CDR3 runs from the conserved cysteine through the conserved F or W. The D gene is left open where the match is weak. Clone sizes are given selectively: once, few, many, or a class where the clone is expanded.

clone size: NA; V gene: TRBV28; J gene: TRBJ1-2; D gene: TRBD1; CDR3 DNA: TGTGCCAGCAGCATGACAGGGCACGGTATCAGCTACACCTTC; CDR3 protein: CASSMTGHGISYTF
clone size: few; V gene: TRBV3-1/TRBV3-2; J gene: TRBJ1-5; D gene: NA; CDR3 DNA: TGTGCCAGCAGCCAGATGGAGGATCAGCCCCAGCATTTT; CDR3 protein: CASSQMEDQPQHF
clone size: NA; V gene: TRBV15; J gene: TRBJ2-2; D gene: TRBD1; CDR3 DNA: TGTGCCACCAGCGCACAGGGGCCCGGGGAGCTGTTTTTT; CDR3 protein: CATSAQGPGELFF
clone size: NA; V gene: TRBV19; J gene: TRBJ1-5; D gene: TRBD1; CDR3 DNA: TGTGCCAGTAACCAGGACAGGGCGAGCCAGCCCCAGCATTTT; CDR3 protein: CASNQDRASQPQHF
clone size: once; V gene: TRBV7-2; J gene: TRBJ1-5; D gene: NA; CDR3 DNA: TGTGCCAGCAGCCCCCGGACTAGCTCTCCCGGTCAGCCCCAGCATTTT; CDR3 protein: CASSPRTSSPGQPQHF
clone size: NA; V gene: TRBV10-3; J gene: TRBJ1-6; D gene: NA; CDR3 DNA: TGTGCCATCAGCTTGGGGGAGGATTCACCCCTCCACTTT; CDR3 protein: CAISLGEDSPLHF
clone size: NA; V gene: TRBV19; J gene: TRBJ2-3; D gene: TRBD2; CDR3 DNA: TGTGCCAGTAGCCCGGGGGGGCGCGGGAACACAGATACGCAGTATTTT; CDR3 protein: CASSPGGRGNTDTQYF
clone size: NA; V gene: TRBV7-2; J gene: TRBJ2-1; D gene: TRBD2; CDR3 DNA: TGTGCCAGCAGCTTTGACCTTGCGGGGGGGCCGTACAATGAGCAGTTCTTC; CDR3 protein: CASSFDLAGGPYNEQFF
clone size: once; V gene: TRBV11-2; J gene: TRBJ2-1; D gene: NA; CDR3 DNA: TGTGCCAGCAGCTCGGTCCCCTACAATGAGCAGTTCTTC; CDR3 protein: CASSSVPYNEQFF
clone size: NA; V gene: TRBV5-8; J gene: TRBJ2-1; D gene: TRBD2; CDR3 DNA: TGTGCCAGCAGCTTGTTAACGGGAGGGCCTGTAAGACAGTTCTTC; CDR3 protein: CASSLLTGGPVRQFF
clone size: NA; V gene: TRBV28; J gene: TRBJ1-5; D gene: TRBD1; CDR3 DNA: TGTGCCAGCAGTTTATACAGGGGGCGCGGTCAGCCCCAGCATTTT; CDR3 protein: CASSLYRGRGQPQHF
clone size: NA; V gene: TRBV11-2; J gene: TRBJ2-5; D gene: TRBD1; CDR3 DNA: TGTGCCAGCAGCCAGGGGGTGCAAGAGACCCAGTACTTC; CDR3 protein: CASSQGVQETQYF
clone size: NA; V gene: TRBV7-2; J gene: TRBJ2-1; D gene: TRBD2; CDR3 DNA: TGTGCCAGCAGCTTATTCGGGACTAGCGGTCGCTCCTACAATGAGCAGTTCTTC; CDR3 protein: CASSLFGTSGRSYNEQFF
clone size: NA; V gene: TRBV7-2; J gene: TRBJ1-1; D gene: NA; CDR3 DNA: TGTGCCAGCAGCTTAGGGCCTGTCAGGGGCGACACTGAAGCTTTCTTT; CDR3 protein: CASSLGPVRGDTEAFF
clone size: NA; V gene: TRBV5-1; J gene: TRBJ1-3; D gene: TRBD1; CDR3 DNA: TGCGCCAGCAGCTTAAGGGGGCAAGGAAACACCATATATTTT; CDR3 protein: CASSLRGQGNTIYF
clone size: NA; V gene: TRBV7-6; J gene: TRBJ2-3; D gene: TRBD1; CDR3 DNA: TGTGCCAGCAAACCCGACAGGGGCGTTAGCACAGATACGCAGTATTTT; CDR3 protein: CASKPDRGVSTDTQYF
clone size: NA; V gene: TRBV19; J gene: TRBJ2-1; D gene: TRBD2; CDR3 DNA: TGTGCCAGTAGTATCTTTAGCGGGAGAAACGGCAATGAGCAGTTCTTC; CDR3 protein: CASSIFSGRNGNEQFF
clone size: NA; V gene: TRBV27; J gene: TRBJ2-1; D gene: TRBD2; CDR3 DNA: TGTGCCAGCAGCCCAATGGGACTAGCGGGCCCCAATGAGCAGTTCTTC; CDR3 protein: CASSPMGLAGPNEQFF
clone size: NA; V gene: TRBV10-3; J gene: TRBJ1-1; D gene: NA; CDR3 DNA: TGTGCCATCAGCCGGAGGTCAGGAGGGCACAACACTGAAGCTTTCTTT; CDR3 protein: CAISRRSGGHNTEAFF
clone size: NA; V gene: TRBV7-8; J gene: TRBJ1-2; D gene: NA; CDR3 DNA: TGTGCCAGCAGCTTGGAAACCGGGACACACAACTATGGCTACACCTTC; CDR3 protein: CASSLETGTHNYGYTF
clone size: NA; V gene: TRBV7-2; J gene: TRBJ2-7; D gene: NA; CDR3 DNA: TGTGCCAGCAGCTACGGGGGTTACGAGCAGTACTTC; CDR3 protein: CASSYGGYEQYF
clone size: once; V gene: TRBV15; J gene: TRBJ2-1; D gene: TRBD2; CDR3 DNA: TGTGCCACCAGCAGAGATTTAGCTAGCGGGAGACTAGGCAATGAGCAGTTCTTC; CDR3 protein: CATSRDLASGRLGNEQFF
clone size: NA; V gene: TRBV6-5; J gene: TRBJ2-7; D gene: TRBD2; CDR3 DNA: TGTGCCAGCAGTACCCCCCGCGGGAGGGCCTACGAGCAGTACTTC; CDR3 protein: CASSTPRGRAYEQYF
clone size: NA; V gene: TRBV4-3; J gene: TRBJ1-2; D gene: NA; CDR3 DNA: TGCGCCAGCAGCCAAGAGGCCCAAGGACAGACTGGCTACACCTTC; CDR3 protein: CASSQEAQGQTGYTF
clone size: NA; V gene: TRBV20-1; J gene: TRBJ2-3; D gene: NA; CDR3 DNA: TGCAGTGCTAGTCTTAGCGGAGGCACAGATACGCAGTATTTT; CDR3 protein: CSASLSGGTDTQYF
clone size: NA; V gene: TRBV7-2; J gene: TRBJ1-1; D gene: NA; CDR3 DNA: TGTGCCAGCAGCAAGGGGGGGCTGGTGTCTGAAGCTTTCTTT; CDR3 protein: CASSKGGLVSEAFF
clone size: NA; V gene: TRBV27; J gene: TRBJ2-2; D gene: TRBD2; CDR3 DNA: TGTGCCAGCAGGGCGCGGGGGGCTCCTGTGGTCGCCGGGGAGCTGTTTTTT; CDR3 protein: CASRARGAPVVAGELFF
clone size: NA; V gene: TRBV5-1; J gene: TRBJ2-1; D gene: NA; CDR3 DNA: TGCGCCAGCAGCTCGGACAGCTCCTACAATGAGCAGTTCTTC; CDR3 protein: CASSSDSSYNEQFF
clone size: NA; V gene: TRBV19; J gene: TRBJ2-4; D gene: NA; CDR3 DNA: TGTGCCAGTAGTTTTTTGAGTGCCGGGGACATTCAGTACTTC; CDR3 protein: CASSFLSAGDIQYF
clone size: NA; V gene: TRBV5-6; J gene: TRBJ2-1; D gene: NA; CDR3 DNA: TGTGCCAGCAGAGGAGTCCAGTATGAGCAGTTCTTC; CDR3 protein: CASRGVQYEQFF
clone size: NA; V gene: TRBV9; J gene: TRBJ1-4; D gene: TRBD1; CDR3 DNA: TGTGCCAGCAGCGGACAGGGGCGGCACGGGGAAAAACTGTTTTTT; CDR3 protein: CASSGQGRHGEKLFF
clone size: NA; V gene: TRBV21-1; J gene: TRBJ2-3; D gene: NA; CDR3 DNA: TGTGCCAGCAGCAAAGCGAGAAGACTCTCTTCGACAGATACGCAGTATTTT; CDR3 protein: CASSKARRLSSTDTQYF
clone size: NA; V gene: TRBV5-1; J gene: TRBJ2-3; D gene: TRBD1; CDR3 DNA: TGCGCCAGCAGCTTGGTTGGGGCAGGGGGACACACAGATACGCAGTATTTT; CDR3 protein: CASSLVGAGGHTDTQYF
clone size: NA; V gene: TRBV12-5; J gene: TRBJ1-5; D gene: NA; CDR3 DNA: TGTGCTAGTTGGGGGGGTAATAGCAATCAGCCCCAGCATTTT; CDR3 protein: CASWGGNSNQPQHF
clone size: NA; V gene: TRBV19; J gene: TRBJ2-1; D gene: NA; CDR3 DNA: TGTGCCAGTAGTCCAAACAGGGATAATGAGCAGTTCTTC; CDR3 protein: CASSPNRDNEQFF
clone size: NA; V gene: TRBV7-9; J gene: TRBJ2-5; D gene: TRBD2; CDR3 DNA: TGTGCCAGCCTTGGACTAGCTGAGACCCAGTACTTC; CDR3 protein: CASLGLAETQYF
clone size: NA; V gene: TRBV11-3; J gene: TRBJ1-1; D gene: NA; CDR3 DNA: TGTGCCAGCAGCTTACCAGGGTCAACTGAAGCTTTCTTT; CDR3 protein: CASSLPGSTEAFF
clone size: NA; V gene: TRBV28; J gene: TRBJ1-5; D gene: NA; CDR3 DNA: TGTGCCACAACAGGGTTTGGACGCAATCAGCCCCAGCATTTT; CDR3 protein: CATTGFGRNQPQHF
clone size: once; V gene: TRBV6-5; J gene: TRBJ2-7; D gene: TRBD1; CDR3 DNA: TGTGCCAGCAGTCCACAGGGGGCGAGTTCCTACGAGCAGTACTTC; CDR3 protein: CASSPQGASSYEQYF
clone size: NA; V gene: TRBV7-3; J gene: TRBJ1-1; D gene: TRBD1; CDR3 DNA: TGTGCCAGCAGCTTACTCGCGGGACAGGGCACTGAAGCTTTCTTT; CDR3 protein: CASSLLAGQGTEAFF
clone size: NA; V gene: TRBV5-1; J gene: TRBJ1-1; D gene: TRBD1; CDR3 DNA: TGCGCCAGCAGACAGACAGGGGCCATGAACACTGAAGCTTTCTTT; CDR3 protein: CASRQTGAMNTEAFF
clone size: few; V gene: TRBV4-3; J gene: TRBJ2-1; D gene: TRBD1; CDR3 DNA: TGCGCCAGCAGCCAGGACAGGAGCTCCTACAATGAGCAGTTCTTC; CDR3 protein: CASSQDRSSYNEQFF
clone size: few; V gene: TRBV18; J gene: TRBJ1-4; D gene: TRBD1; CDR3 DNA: TGTGCCAGCTCACTTTATGGACAGGGTGAAAAACTGTTTTTT; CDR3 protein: CASSLYGQGEKLFF
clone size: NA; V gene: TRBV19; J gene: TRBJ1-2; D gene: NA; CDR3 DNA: TGTGCCAGTAGCCGCACAGGGATTGACGGGGATGGCTACACCTTC; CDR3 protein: CASSRTGIDGDGYTF